A selection of T cell receptor beta chains follows, all from one sample in a study of early T cells in non-severe SARS-CoV-2 infection. A single record per CDR3 protein comes from TCRdb applying MiXCR to the 5' RACE reads. This sample carries about 66,000 distinct CDR3 sequences, roughly a fifth of them seen once, and the ten largest clones take 15% to 20%. The sequencing used whole blood, collected at baseline. Source of these receptors: an adult who was a healthcare worker with PCR-confirmed SARS-CoV-2 infection or an uninfected control (not recorded which). Each CDR3 is given with its conserved first and last residue. A D gene is named only where the DNA matches it firmly. Size is omitted from some rows. Given values are once, few, many or a class for expanded clones.

j_call	clone_size	d_call	v_call	cdr3_nt	cdr3_aa
TRBJ1-2	few	NA	TRBV5-5	TGTGCCAGCAGCCTCGGAGGAAGCGACTATGGCTACACCTTC	CASSLGGSDYGYTF
TRBJ2-5	NA	TRBD2	TRBV13	TGTGCCAGCAGCCCTAGCGGGGGGGCATCGGGGACCCAGTACTTC	CASSPSGGASGTQYF
TRBJ2-2	NA	NA	TRBV20-1	TGCAGTGCTATAGGCTCGGCTAGCTGGGGAACCGGGGAGCTGTTTTTT	CSAIGSASWGTGELFF
TRBJ1-2	few	NA	TRBV9	TGTGCCAGCACGAGGGATGAGGCTGGCTACACCTTC	CASTRDEAGYTF
TRBJ2-1	NA	NA	TRBV20-1	TGCAGTGCTAGATTTAGCTCCTACAATGAGCAGTTCTTC	CSARFSSYNEQFF
TRBJ1-6	NA	TRBD1	TRBV4-2	TGTGCCAGCAGCCCGTGGGACAGGGAGAGGGAATCACCCCTCCACTTT	CASSPWDRERESPLHF
TRBJ2-1	few	NA	TRBV7-9	TGTGCCAGCAGCCGAAGGGGCGGGCTTTCCTACAATGAGCAGTTCTTC	CASSRRGGLSYNEQFF
TRBJ1-1	NA	TRBD1	TRBV18	TGTGCCAGCTCAGACAGGGCCCTCCGGACTGAAGCTTTCTTT	CASSDRALRTEAFF
TRBJ2-7	few	NA	TRBV15	TGTGCCACCAGCACGGGGAGGACATTCTACGAGCAGTACTTC	CATSTGRTFYEQYF
TRBJ2-7	few	TRBD2	TRBV3-1	TGTGCCAGCAGCCGTACTAGCGGGGGATCCTACGAGCAGTACTTC	CASSRTSGGSYEQYF
TRBJ1-1	NA	NA	TRBV19	TGTGCCAGTAGTATAGATGGGGGCACTGAAGCTTTCTTT	CASSIDGGTEAFF
TRBJ2-2	many	NA	TRBV7-9	TGTGCCAGCAGCCACACCGGGGAGCTGTTTTTT	CASSHTGELFF
TRBJ2-3	NA	NA	TRBV7-9	TGTGCCAGCAGCTCAGTTAGCACAGATACGCAGTATTTT	CASSSVSTDTQYF